These 2 T cell receptor beta chains were sequenced from one sample in a study of glioma-infiltrating T cells after dendritic cell vaccination. TCRdb's table, derived via immunoSEQ multiplex PCR, lists solely in-frame clones and lacks some. There are more than 85,000 clones in the sample; around 90% occur only once, and 2.7% lies in the top ten. As for time point: after dendritic cell vaccination, including at tumor progression/relapse. Sequenced here: blood, sampled after dendritic cell vaccination. Every receptor here comes from a human donor with glioblastoma.

The chain couples TRBV4-2 to TRBJ1-5; no reliable D call. The CDR3 spans 13 residues. Trimming left V 1 base short and J 3 bases short, with 4 bases between. Germline CDR1 reads LGHNA; CDR2 reads YNFKEQ. As DNA, the CDR3 is TGTGCCAGCAGCCAAGTAGCCAATCAGCCCCAGCATTTT. Protein: CASSQVANQPQHF.

The rearrangement joins TRBV7-6 to TRBJ1-5; D uncertain. The CDR3 has 13 residues. Germline V CDR1 and CDR2: SGHVS, FNYEAQ. The ends were cut back, 2 bases at V and 4 bases at J, with 6 bases in the middle. CDR3 sequence (DNA): TGTGCCAGCAGCTTATCCAGAAATCAGCCCCAGCATTTT. It translates to CASSLSRNQPQHF.